Following are 15 T cell receptor beta chains from one sample sequenced in a study of identifying expanded T cells in peripheral blood. Profiling relied on immunoSEQ multiplex PCR, and the TCRdb table lists in-frame clones only, not all of them. The sample lists roughly 78,000 clones, 85% to 90% seen once, with over 2.5% in the top ten. Sequencing was carried out using blood. Receptor source: a person aged 18 to 70 in good health.

This chain joins TRBV6-7 and TRBJ2-7, with D tentatively TRBD2 (6 bases). TRBV6-7 is an open reading frame, and its role is uncertain. The germline V and J ends were trimmed by 7 bases and 3 bases, with 13 bases remaining between them. This CDR3 region has 13 residues. CDR3 loop: CASIEGTDYEQYF. The CDR3 DNA reads TGTGCCAGCATCGAAGGGACTGACTACGAGCAGTACTTC.

The chain joins TRBV29-1 to TRBJ1-1; the D is unclear. The V gene's germline CDR1 is SQVTM and CDR2 ANQGSEA. V lost 0 bases and J lost 1, with 9 bases in between. This CDR3 is 14 amino acids long. In DNA form, the CDR3 reads TGCAGCGTTGAAGAGGCCAGCAAGAACACTGAAGCTTTCTTT. It is translated as CSVEEASKNTEAFF.

The V call is TRBV7-2, the J call TRBJ1-3; D not resolved. The CDR3 sequence is 15 residues long. The V gene's germline CDR1 is SGHTA and CDR2 FQGNSA. Trimming shortened V by 6 bases and J by 4 bases, and 16 bases separated the two germline ends. CDR3 protein: CASSLMPATGNTIYF. Here the CDR3 DNA reads TGTGCCAGCAGTTTAATGCCGGCAACCGGAAACACCATATATTTT.

This sequence joins TRBV2 and TRBJ1-2; 7 nucleotides line up with TRBD1. Trimming cost V 6 bases and J 1 base; bases outside gene matches: 5. In germline, CDR1 is SNHLY, CDR2 FYNNEI. The CDR3 runs to 14 residues. This chain's CDR3 is CASRSDRINYGYTF. CDR3 in DNA: TGTGCCAGCAGGTCGGACAGGATTAACTATGGCTACACCTTC. Combining the CDR3 with reference TRBV2 and TRBJ1-2 gives the whole variable domain EPEVTQTPSHQVTQMGQEVILRCVPISNHLYFYWYRQILGQKVEFLVSFYNNEISEKSEIFDDQFSVERPDGSNFTLKIRSTKLEDSAMYFCASRSDRINYGYTFGSGTRLTVV.

This clone was observed a handful of times. The chain employs TRBV18 and TRBJ1-2, with a possible D match to TRBD1 (5 bases). Trimming left V 1 base short and J 4 bases short, with 13 bases between. This CDR3 region has 15 residues. Germline V gives CDR1 KGHSH, CDR2 LQKENI. The CDR3 protein is CASSPLPRDAYGYTF. CDR3 bases: TGTGCCAGCTCACCACTCCCCAGGGATGCCTATGGCTACACCTTC.

This clone was seen a single time. V is TRBV4-2 and J is TRBJ2-7; D is perhaps TRBD1 (6 bases). Germline loops: CDR1 LGHNA, CDR2 YNFKEQ. V shed 0 bases and J shed 3 bases, with 12 bases lying between them. The CDR3 runs 15 residues. CDR3 in amino acids: CASSQEDSPLYEQYF. CDR3 DNA sequence: TGTGCCAGCAGCCAAGAGGACAGTCCACTCTACGAGCAGTACTTC.

The gene calls are TRBV25-1 and TRBJ2-7, with 7 nucleotides matching TRBD2. V lost 4 bases and J lost 3; bases outside the gene matches: 9. Germline V gene data show CDR1 as MGHDK and CDR2 as SYGVNS. The CDR3 consists of 15 residues. The chain's CDR3 is CASSGVRAGFYEQYF. DNA of the CDR3: TGTGCCAGCAGTGGGGTACGAGCGGGGTTCTACGAGCAGTACTTC.

The genes are TRBV13 and TRBJ2-7; D is possibly TRBD2 (6 bases). CDR1 is PRHDT, CDR2 FYEKMQ, per germline (reference sequence). V lost 4 bases and J 2 bases, leaving 9 bases between the germline ends. The length of the CDR3 is 13 residues. DNA for the CDR3: TGTGCCAGCAGCTACGGGGGAACCTACGAGCAGTACTTC. It codes for CASSYGGTYEQYF.

This chain joins TRBV7-2 and TRBJ1-6, with TRBD1 identical over 8 bases. Germline V gives CDR1 SGHTA, CDR2 FQGNSA. V dropped 5 bases and J dropped 4; count of bases not matched to a gene: 4. This CDR3 is 15 amino acids long. The CDR3 DNA reads as TGTGCCAGCAGCGGAAGGACAGGGTATAATTCACCCCTCCACTTT. Amino acids: CASSGRTGYNSPLHF.

The V gene is TRBV4-1, the J gene TRBJ2-3; D remains ambiguous. This CDR3 has 17 amino acids. V shed 2 bases and J shed 3 bases, with 18 bases lying between them. CDR1 is MGHRA, CDR2 YSYEKL, per germline. DNA of the CDR3: TGCGCCAGCAGCCAAAAAACGGGCTTCCTTTCGACAGATACGCAGTATTTT. Translating it yields CASSQKTGFLSTDTQYF.

V gene TRBV27 combines with J gene TRBJ2-5, with no clear D. The better agreement between TRBJ2-7 and the DNA end casts doubt on the J call. Germline CDR1 is MNHEY and CDR2 is SMNVEV (reference sequence). There are 12 residues in the CDR3. In DNA, the CDR3 is TGTGCCAGCAGCCGGAACTCCTACGAGCAGTACTTC. Protein sequence: CASSRNSYEQYF.

The gene calls are TRBV7-2 and TRBJ2-2; D unresolved. CDR3 length equals 15 residues. Germline-derived CDR1 and CDR2 are SGHTA and FQGNSA. The germline V and J ends were trimmed by 1 base and 7 bases, with 13 bases remaining between them. The CDR3 here is CASSLGPPTGGELFF. The CDR3, as DNA: TGTGCCAGCAGCTTAGGCCCCCCCACGGGCGGGGAGCTGTTTTTT.

The CDR3 region has the DNA TGTGCCAGCTCCCCCGGGTCCGGGGAGACCCAGTACTTC. Protein product: CASSPGSGETQYF. The gene calls are TRBV18 and TRBJ2-5; no clear D. There are 13 residues in the CDR3. Trimming cost V 6 bases and J 5 bases, with 13 bases left between them. CDR1 and CDR2 (germline): KGHSH, LQKENI. Filled out from reference TRBV18 and TRBJ2-5, the complete variable domain reads NAGVMQNPRHLVRRRGQEARLRCSPMKGHSHVYWYRQLPEEGLKFMVYLQKENIIDESGMPKERFSAEFPKEGPSILRIQQVVRGDSAAYFCASSPGSGETQYFGPGTRLLVL.

This clone was seen only once. The V gene is TRBV7-2, the J gene TRBJ2-7; D could derive from TRBD1 or TRBD2 (5 bases each). The CDR3 runs 17 residues. Trimming took 5 bases from V and 0 from J, leaving 20 bases between them. CDR1 is SGHTA and CDR2 is FQGNSA in the germline V gene. CDR3 loop: CASSRLSGGRDSYEQYF. The DNA of the CDR3 is TGTGCCAGCAGCCGGCTATCTGGGGGACGAGACTCCTACGAGCAGTACTTC.

CDR3 sequence: CASSPSSPGIQYF. CDR3 DNA sequence: TGTGCCAGCAGCCCAAGCTCGCCAGGCATTCAGTACTTC. The rearrangement joins TRBV9 to TRBJ2-4; D call uncertain. The CDR3 sequence is 13 residues long. V was trimmed by 4 bases and J by 9 bases, leaving 14 bases between them. Germline loops: CDR1 SGDLS, CDR2 YYNGEE.